The rows below give T cell receptor beta chains drawn from one sample of a study of blood T cell repertoires in COVID-19. Profiling relied on immunoSEQ multiplex PCR, and the TCRdb table lists in-frame clones only, not all of them. The repertoire has roughly 100,000 clones, 80% to 90% of them found once; the top ten carry about 10%. Sequencing was done on a sample of peripheral blood. These receptors all stem from a man aged 40-55 years with active or convalescent COVID-19. Both conserved end residues are part of each CDR3. D genes are given only for firm matches. Size is omitted from some rows. Given values are once, few, many or a class for expanded clones.

j_call clone_size d_call v_call cdr3_nt cdr3_aa
TRBJ2-3 - - TRBV6-1 TGTGCCAGCAGTGATTGGACTGAGATCCTCACAGATACGCAGTATTTT CASSDWTEILTDTQYF
TRBJ2-5 - TRBD2 TRBV19 TGTGCCAGTAGTAGAGCGGGGGGGTTCCAAGAGACCCAGTACTTC CASSRAGGFQETQYF
TRBJ1-6 - TRBD1 TRBV27 TGTGCCAGCAGTCTCGACAGGGGTGGTAATTCACCCCTCCACTTT CASSLDRGGNSPLHF
TRBJ2-1 - TRBD1 TRBV9 TGTGCCAGCAGCGTAGCCACCCCCGGCCATCCGGGACAGCGGTACAATGAGCAGTTCTTC CASSVATPGHPGQRYNEQFF
TRBJ2-1 few TRBD2 TRBV30 TGTGCCTGGAGTAGCGGGGGGGCCTTAGGGGAGCAGTTCTTC CAWSSGGALGEQFF
TRBJ2-5 - TRBD1 TRBV5-4 TGTGCCAGCAGCGTACCGACAGGGGGCCAAGAGACCCAGTACTTC CASSVPTGGQETQYF
TRBJ2-7 - TRBD2 TRBV5-8 TGTGCCAGCAGCTTGGTTGCTAGCGGGGTTTCCTACGAGCAGTACTTC CASSLVASGVSYEQYF
TRBJ2-6 - TRBD1 TRBV9 TGTGCCAGCACCAGACAGGGAACCGGGGCCAACGTCCTGACTTTC CASTRQGTGANVLTF
TRBJ2-2 - TRBD1 TRBV7-2 TGTGCCAGCAGTCATATACAGGGGGCTTGGGACACCGGGGAGCTGTTTTTT CASSHIQGAWDTGELFF
TRBJ2-7 - TRBD2 TRBV5-1 TGCGCCAGCAGCTTGGAGGGAGGGGTTTACGAGCAGTACTTC CASSLEGGVYEQYF
TRBJ1-2 - - TRBV6-4 TGTGCCAGCAGTCCCGAGGAGGGTGACTATGGCTACACCTTC CASSPEEGDYGYTF
TRBJ1-4 - - TRBV12-3/TRBV12-4 TGTGCCAGCAGTAGTTCCGGCAGGGAAAAACTGTTTTTT CASSSSGREKLFF
TRBJ2-7 - - TRBV18 TGTGCCAGCTCACCAGACAGGTCCTCCGAGCAGTACTTC CASSPDRSSEQYF
TRBJ2-5 - TRBD2 TRBV6-2/TRBV6-3 TGTGCCAGCAGTTACACAAGCGGGGGCGAGACCCAGTACTTC CASSYTSGGETQYF
TRBJ1-2 - TRBD1 TRBV11-2 TGTGCCAGCAGCTTACGGACAGGGATGACCTATGGCTACACCTTC CASSLRTGMTYGYTF
TRBJ1-1 - - TRBV6-5 TGTGCCAGCCCCCCGGCGCGACTCACTGAAGCTTTCTTT CASPPARLTEAFF
TRBJ1-1 - - TRBV6-2/TRBV6-3 TGTGCCAGCAGTTACTCGGATACAGGGTTCACTGAAGCTTTCTTT CASSYSDTGFTEAFF
TRBJ1-2 - TRBD1 TRBV7-9 TGTGCCAGCAGCCGTCAGGGGGATCACACCTTC CASSRQGDHTF
TRBJ2-5 - - TRBV11-2 TGTGCCAGCAGCAGACGTGGGAGGCAAGAGACCCAGTACTTC CASSRRGRQETQYF
TRBJ1-1 - - TRBV20-1 TGCAGTGCTAGTATTGGACAGTTGAACACTGAAGCTTTCTTT CSASIGQLNTEAFF
TRBJ2-7 - TRBD1 TRBV2 TGTGCCAGCACCGGGACAGGGACAGGTAACGAGCAGTACTTC CASTGTGTGNEQYF
TRBJ2-5 - - TRBV7-2 TGTGCCAGCAGCTTTGAGCGAGGGGAGACCCAGTACTTC CASSFERGETQYF
TRBJ2-6 - - TRBV10-1 TGCGCCAGCAGTGAACTACCGGGTTTCTCTGGGGCCAACGTCCTGACTTTC CASSELPGFSGANVLTF
TRBJ2-1 - TRBD1 TRBV27 TGTGCCAGCAGTCCTGCACCCGGGACAGGGGGCAAGAATGAGCAGTTCTTC CASSPAPGTGGKNEQFF
TRBJ2-3 - TRBD2 TRBV29-1 TGCAGCGCCGGGACTAGCGGGGCGAACACAGATACGCAGTATTTT CSAGTSGANTDTQYF
TRBJ2-3 - TRBD1 TRBV7-3 TGTGCCAGCAGCTTAACGTTAAACCACCGACTTTGGACAGGGGGCCACACAGATACGCAGTATTTT CASSLTLNHRLWTGGHTDTQYF
TRBJ1-1 - - TRBV5-8 TGTGCCAGCAGCCTGGTTGGGGGGACCTTCAACACTGAAGCTTTCTTT CASSLVGGTFNTEAFF
TRBJ2-3 few TRBD1 TRBV5-1 TGCGCCAGCAGCTTGCAGCAGACAGGGAACACAGATACGCAGTATTTT CASSLQQTGNTDTQYF
TRBJ1-2 once - TRBV10-1 TGCGCCAGCCCCTACTTAGGGGACGGGGGGTATGGCTACACCTTC CASPYLGDGGYGYTF
TRBJ2-5 - - TRBV3-1/TRBV3-2 TGTGCCAGCAGCCAAGGTGGCGCCAGGGAGACCCAGTACTTC CASSQGGARETQYF
TRBJ2-7 - - TRBV15 TGTGCCACCCCGGGGGAATTCTACGAGCAGTACTTC CATPGEFYEQYF
TRBJ1-6 - TRBD1 TRBV7-2 TGTGCCAGCAGCTTACCCCGACAGGGGCGATCACCCCTCCACTTT CASSLPRQGRSPLHF
TRBJ2-7 - - TRBV14 TGTGCCAGCAGCCAAGCTATCGAGCAGTACTTC CASSQAIEQYF
TRBJ2-2 - - TRBV5-5 TGTGCCAGCAGTCCAGGGAACACCGGGGAGCTGTTTTTT CASSPGNTGELFF
TRBJ1-6 once TRBD1 TRBV6-6 TGTGCCAGCAGTTCGGGACAGGGGGCAGGATCACCCCTCCACTTT CASSSGQGAGSPLHF
TRBJ2-1 few - TRBV24-1 TGTGCCACCAGTGAATCCGATAGTATCAATGAGCAGTTCTTC CATSESDSINEQFF
TRBJ2-1 - TRBD2 TRBV5-1 TGCGCCAGTTGCGAGCGGGGGGGCTGGAATGAGCAGTTCTTC CASCERGGWNEQFF
TRBJ2-2 - - TRBV9 TGTGCCAGCAGCGTAGCATCGGACACTAACACCGGGGAGCTGTTTTTT CASSVASDTNTGELFF
TRBJ2-3 few TRBD1 TRBV18 TGTGCCAGCTCACGACCGGGACAGCCCACAGATACGCAGTATTTT CASSRPGQPTDTQYF
TRBJ2-7 - - TRBV2 TGTGCCAGCAACCGGGACTCTCCCTACGAGCAGTACTTC CASNRDSPYEQYF
TRBJ2-1 - TRBD1 TRBV7-3 TGTGCCAGCAGCTTATATGGACAGGTGAACAATGAGCAGTTCTTC CASSLYGQVNNEQFF
TRBJ2-1 once - TRBV7-9 TGTGCCAGCAGCTTTCTCTACAATGAGCAGTTCTTC CASSFLYNEQFF
TRBJ2-3 - - TRBV5-1 TGCGCCAGCAGCTTGTGGGAGGAGGCAGATACGCAGTATTTT CASSLWEEADTQYF
TRBJ2-5 - TRBD2 TRBV5-1 TGCGCCAGCAGGCGGCGGGGGGACACTCAACAAGAGACCCAGTACTTC CASRRRGDTQQETQYF
TRBJ1-1 once - TRBV11-1 TGTGCCAGCAGCTTAGTATCGGACACTGAAGCTTTCTTT CASSLVSDTEAFF
TRBJ2-3 - - TRBV5-6 TGTGCCAGCAGCTTGGGAAGGGGAGATACGCAGTATTTT CASSLGRGDTQYF
TRBJ1-5 - TRBD1 TRBV7-9 TGTGCCAGCAGCTTAGGTTCAGGGGGCGGGCATCAGCCCCAGCATTTT CASSLGSGGGHQPQHF
TRBJ2-7 - - TRBV7-9 TGTGCCAGCAGCTTCCAGGGGTACGAGCAGTACTTC CASSFQGYEQYF
TRBJ2-3 once - TRBV7-3 TGTGCCAGCAGCCCAGACAAAAGACAAACAGATACGCAGTATTTT CASSPDKRQTDTQYF
TRBJ1-2 - TRBD1 TRBV25-1 TGTGCCACCTCAAGGGGGCAGGCCGCAGGCTATGGCTACACCTTC CATSRGQAAGYGYTF
TRBJ2-5 - - TRBV12-3/TRBV12-4 TGTGCCAGCAGCCCGAACTCGGAGACCCAGTACTTC CASSPNSETQYF
TRBJ2-3 - TRBD2 TRBV18 TGTGCCAGCTCACCACCGGGACTAGCGGGGGGATCTGCAGATACGCAGTATTTT CASSPPGLAGGSADTQYF
TRBJ1-4 - TRBD1 TRBV5-1 TGCGCCAGCAGCTTGTTGGACAGGGATGACGAAAAACTGTTTTTT CASSLLDRDDEKLFF
TRBJ1-5 few TRBD1 TRBV28 TGTGCCAGCAGTTACCGGGACAGGGGGGGCTTTGGCAATCAGCCCCAGCATTTT CASSYRDRGGFGNQPQHF
TRBJ1-1 once - TRBV2 TGTGCCAGTGGGACTGTGAACACTGAAGCTTTCTTT CASGTVNTEAFF
TRBJ1-1 - TRBD1 TRBV29-1 TGCAGCGGGAGACAGGGGGGCGTGAACACTGAAGCTTTCTTT CSGRQGGVNTEAFF
TRBJ1-5 - TRBD1 TRBV5-1 TGCGCCAGTACTACCCGGGACAGTTGGGACCCTAGCAATCAGCCCCAGCATTTT CASTTRDSWDPSNQPQHF
TRBJ1-3 - - TRBV9 TGTGCCAGCAGCTCCTCCGACTTTTACACGTCTGGAAACACCATATATTTT CASSSSDFYTSGNTIYF
TRBJ2-7 - - TRBV21-1 TGTGCCAGCAGGCCGCCGGGGACAGAGCTCTACGAGCAGTACTTC CASRPPGTELYEQYF